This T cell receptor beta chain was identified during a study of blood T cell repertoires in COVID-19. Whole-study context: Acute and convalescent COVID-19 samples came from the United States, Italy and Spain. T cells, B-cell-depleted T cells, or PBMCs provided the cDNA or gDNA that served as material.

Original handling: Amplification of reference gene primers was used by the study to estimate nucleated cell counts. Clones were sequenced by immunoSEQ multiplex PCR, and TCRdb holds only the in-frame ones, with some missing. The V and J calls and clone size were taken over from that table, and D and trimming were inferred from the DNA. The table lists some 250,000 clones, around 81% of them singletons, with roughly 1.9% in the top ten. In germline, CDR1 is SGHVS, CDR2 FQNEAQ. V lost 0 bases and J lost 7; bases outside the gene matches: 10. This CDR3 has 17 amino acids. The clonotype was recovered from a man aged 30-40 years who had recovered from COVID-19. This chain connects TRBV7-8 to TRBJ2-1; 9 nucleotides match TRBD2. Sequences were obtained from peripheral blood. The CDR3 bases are TGTGCCAGCAGCTTAGCCGGGCGCACTAGCGGGCGGAATGAGCAGTTCTTC. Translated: CASSLAGRTSGRNEQFF. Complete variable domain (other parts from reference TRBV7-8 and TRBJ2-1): GAGVSQSPRYKVAKRGQDVALRCDPISGHVSLFWYQQALGQGPEFLTYFQNEAQLDKSGLPSDRFFAERPEGSVSTLKIQRTQQEDSAVYLCASSLAGRTSGRNEQFFGPGTRLTVL.